One and the same sample provided the 23 T cell receptor beta chains below, sequenced in a study of CD8 T cells in ankylosing spondylitis. Their cognate antigens are unknown. Each CDR3 protein is one row after TCRdb ran MiXCR on the 5' RACE reads. This table has 250,000 to 350,000 distinct CDR3 sequences, around 8% appearing once. Overall study findings and caveats: Among TCR beta sequences, a motif of about 8 highly homologous variants appeared characteristic of ankylosing spondylitis blood.

The sequenced sample was blood, either unsorted or a sorted T cell fraction (not recorded which). The receptors stem from a male donor with ankylosing spondylitis.

Only a few counts were recorded for this clonotype. This chain links TRBV7-2 with TRBJ2-3; D is possibly TRBD2 (6 bases). Germline CDR1 and CDR2: SGHTA and FQGNSA. CDR3 size: 16 residues. V gave up 1 base and J gave up 5 bases, with 16 bases separating them. The CDR3 sequence: CASSLGLAREVDTQYF. In DNA form, the CDR3 reads TGTGCCAGCAGCTTAGGCCTTGCCAGGGAGGTAGATACGCAGTATTTT.

The rearrangement uses TRBV12-5 and TRBJ2-3, with a tentative D call TRBD1 (5 bases). Germline V gene lookup returns CDR1 LGHNT and CDR2 FRNRAP. The V gene lost 2 bases and the J gene lost 3 bases, with 9 bases spanning the gap. The CDR3 has 14 amino acids. The CDR3 loop reads CASGLRGRTDTQYF. DNA of the CDR3: TGTGCTAGTGGTTTGAGGGGAAGAACAGATACGCAGTATTTT.

This clonotype was recorded a few times. The rearrangement uses TRBV5-1 and TRBJ2-1; 8 bases line up with TRBD2. The V segment lost 0 bases and the J segment 7 bases; nucleotides outside the gene matches: 12. CDR3 length: 17 amino acids. Germline V CDR1 and CDR2: SGHRS, YFSETQ. CDR3 coding DNA: TGCGCCAGCAGCTTGGGCCCCCGGACTAGCCCGGTTAATGAGCAGTTCTTC. Protein product: CASSLGPRTSPVNEQFF.

This clonotype came up a few times. The chain uses TRBV7-9 and TRBJ1-2, with 7 positions matching TRBD1. Trimming took 1 base from V and 8 from J; bases not matched to a gene: 7. CDR3 length: 14 residues. Germline-derived CDR1 and CDR2 are SEHNR and FQNEAQ (reference sequence). CDR3 sequence reads: CASSLGGTATGYTF. DNA for the CDR3: TGTGCCAGCAGCTTAGGCGGGACAGCCACCGGCTACACCTTC.

This rearrangement joins TRBV20-1 to TRBJ2-7; 10 nucleotides align to TRBD1. V trimming: 3 bases; J trimming: 4 bases; junction bases outside the gene matches: 6. Germline CDR1 reads DFQATT; CDR2 reads SNEGSKA (reference sequence). This CDR3 contains 14 residues. The CDR3 DNA is TGCAGTGCTAGGGGGGGGACAGGGGAGTACGAGCAGTACTTC. Its protein product is CSARGGTGEYEQYF.

This chain uses TRBV30 with TRBJ1-1; D is possibly TRBD1 (6 bases). The CDR3 runs 14 residues. Germline V CDR1 and CDR2: GTSNPN, SVGIG (reference sequence). V was pared by 4 bases and J by 5 bases, with 17 bases between. The DNA of the CDR3 is TGTGCCTGGATCCAACGGGGGGCGTGGACTGAAGCTTTCTTT. The encoded protein is CAWIQRGAWTEAFF.

V is TRBV20-1 and J is TRBJ2-7; weak D call: TRBD1 (6 bases). Trimming took 0 bases from V and 5 from J, leaving 14 bases between them. In germline, CDR1 is DFQATT, CDR2 SNEGSKA (reference sequence). The CDR3 runs to 14 residues. The CDR3 spells CSARDSGQLDEQYF. In nucleotides, the CDR3 is TGCAGTGCTAGAGATTCAGGACAGTTAGACGAGCAGTACTTC.

This sequence joins TRBV5-1 and TRBJ1-5, with D perhaps TRBD1 (5 bases). The CDR3 contains 15 residues. V was shortened by 0 bases and J by 2 bases, with 9 bases between the two germline ends. Germline-derived CDR1 and CDR2 are SGHRS and YFSETQ. CDR3 sequence: CASSLAGQGNQPQHF. CDR3 nucleotide sequence: TGCGCCAGCAGCTTGGCAGGGCAGGGCAATCAGCCCCAGCATTTT.

The gene calls are TRBV3-1 and TRBJ2-7; 7 bases agree with TRBD1. Per the germline V gene, CDR1 is LGHDT and CDR2 is YNNKEL (reference sequence). The length of the CDR3 is 16 residues. V lost 0 bases to trimming and J lost 2 bases; unmatched junction nucleotides: 7. The CDR3 bases are TGTGCCAGCAGCCAAGATGTTTCAGGGGGAGCCTACGAGCAGTACTTC. The encoded protein is CASSQDVSGGAYEQYF.

In its sample, this clonotype was seen many times. V is TRBV6-2 or TRBV6-3 and J is TRBJ2-7; D is unclear. Germline CDR1 is MNHEY and CDR2 is SVGEGT. This CDR3 comprises 14 residues. The V end lost 0 bases, the J end lost 0 bases, and 6 bases lay between the germline ends. This CDR3 is CASSYSLNSYEQYF. The CDR3 nucleotides read TGTGCCAGCAGTTACTCCCTCAACTCCTACGAGCAGTACTTC.

This clonotype was observed at least ten times. The chain uses TRBV4-1 and TRBJ2-4, with 11 positions matching TRBD2. After removal of 3 bases from V and 0 bases from J, the junction contained 4 bases not matched to a gene. From germline, CDR1 is MGHRA and CDR2 YSYEKL. This CDR3 comprises 17 residues. Here the CDR3 reads CASSHLGLAVAKNIQYF. DNA of the CDR3: TGCGCCAGCAGCCACCTGGGACTAGCGGTAGCCAAAAACATTCAGTACTTC.

The table lists this clonotype with a few counts. The rearrangement uses TRBV20-1 and TRBJ1-5, with 9 bases identical to TRBD1. The CDR3 length is 13 residues. The ends lost 6 bases at V and 6 bases at J; junction bases unmatched: 6. Germline V lookup: CDR1 DFQATT, CDR2 SNEGSKA (reference sequence). In nucleotides, the CDR3 is TGCAGTGCCGCGGACAGGGGAGGTCAGCCCCAGCATTTT. Protein: CSAADRGGQPQHF.

This clonotype was counted at least ten times. J is TRBJ2-6 and V is TRBV3-1; TRBD1 matches 7 bases. V dropped 1 base and J dropped 8; count of bases not matched to a gene: 8. The CDR3 is 16 amino acids. The germline V gene encodes CDR1 LGHDT and CDR2 YNNKEL (reference sequence). The CDR3 DNA follows: TGTGCCAGCAGCCAAGCTTGGGACAGTCCGACCAACGTCCTGACTTTC. It yields the protein CASSQAWDSPTNVLTF. The full variable domain, completed using reference TRBV3-1 and TRBJ2-6, is DTAVSQTPKYLVTQMGNDKSIKCEQNLGHDTMYWYKQDSKKFLKIMFSYNNKELIINETVPNRFSPKSPDKAHLNLHINSLELGDSAVYFCASSQAWDSPTNVLTFGAGSRLTVL.

This clonotype was observed at least ten times. The rearrangement uses TRBV6-1 and TRBJ1-5, with TRBD1 matching over 10 bases. V shed 8 bases, J shed 0 bases, and the junction held 7 bases outside the gene matches. Germline CDR1 is MNHNS and CDR2 is SASEGT. CDR3 size: 16 residues. As DNA, the CDR3 is TGTGCCAGCTTGGGACAGGGGACGGTTAGCAATCAGCCCCAGCATTTT. The encoded protein is CASLGQGTVSNQPQHF.

This clonotype was seen a handful of times. V is TRBV5-6 and J is TRBJ2-6; the D gene is possibly TRBD2 (5 bases). This CDR3 is 15 amino acids long. The ends were cut back, 2 bases at V and 2 bases at J, with 8 bases in the middle. Germline loops: CDR1 SGHDT, CDR2 YYEEEE. CDR3 loop: CASSFSGTGANVLTF. For the CDR3, the DNA is TGTGCCAGCAGCTTCTCCGGGACTGGGGCCAACGTCCTGACTTTC.

Many counts were recorded for this clonotype. This chain uses TRBV16 with TRBJ1-2, with D unclear. In germline, CDR1 is KGHSY, CDR2 FQNENV. This CDR3 spans 13 amino acids. V lost 0 bases and J 9 bases, leaving 11 bases between the germline ends. CDR3 sequence (DNA): TGTGCCAGCAGCCAATCCGCAGGCGAGCGCTACACCTTC. Encoded protein: CASSQSAGERYTF.

This clonotype was seen repeatedly, ten times or more. V gene TRBV18 combines with J gene TRBJ2-3; TRBD2 matches 9 bases. The trim removed 3 bases at V and 0 bases at J, leaving 4 bases unmatched. The CDR3 runs 16 residues. CDR1 is KGHSH, CDR2 LQKENI, per germline. CDR3 nucleotides: TGTGCCAGCTCACCCCGACTAGCGGTTAGCACAGATACGCAGTATTTT. It specifies CASSPRLAVSTDTQYF.

This clonotype occurred many times. The chain links TRBV12-3 or TRBV12-4 to TRBJ1-2, with D possibly matching TRBD1 (5 bases). The CDR3 covers 14 residues. The V end lost 7 bases, the J end lost 8 bases, and 20 bases lay between the germline ends. CDR3 nucleotide sequence: TGTGCCAGCACCCAGACAGAGGGTGGGGGGGGCTACACCTTC. This codes for CASTQTEGGGGYTF.

This chain connects TRBV18 to TRBJ2-1, with D perhaps assigned TRBD1 or TRBD2 (6 bases each). The germline V gene has CDR1 KGHSH and CDR2 LQKENI. Trimming took off 0 bases at V and 4 bases at J, with 13 bases between the two ends. This CDR3 region has 16 residues. CDR3 region: CASSPPGGGRYNEQFF. The CDR3 nucleotides are TGTGCCAGCTCACCACCGGGGGGCGGTAGGTACAATGAGCAGTTCTTC.

This clonotype was recorded many times. This chain joins TRBV28 and TRBJ2-7; 7 bases are shared with TRBD1. The CDR3 loop spans 14 amino acids. Germline V gene data show CDR1 as MDHEN and CDR2 as SYDVKM. Losses at the gene ends were 5 bases for V and 2 bases for J; bases not matched to a gene: 6. CDR3 in amino acids: CASSLRDRTYEQYF. DNA of the CDR3: TGTGCCAGCAGTCTCCGGGACAGAACCTACGAGCAGTACTTC.

The chain employs TRBV5-1 and TRBJ1-2, with a possible D match to TRBD1 (6 bases). The CDR3 runs to 13 residues. The germline V gene encodes CDR1 SGHRS and CDR2 YFSETQ. Trimming pared 4 bases from V and 5 bases from J, leaving 12 bases between. This CDR3 is CASSPLQGYGYTF. The CDR3 DNA reads as TGCGCCAGCAGCCCCCTTCAGGGGTATGGCTACACCTTC.

This clonotype was counted many times. This chain joins TRBV12-3 or TRBV12-4 and TRBJ2-1, with D tentatively TRBD2 (5 bases). The CDR3 contains 14 residues. V shed 5 bases and J shed 3 bases, with 11 bases lying between them. CDR3 sequence: CASSPSGYYNEQFF. In DNA form, the CDR3 reads TGTGCCAGCAGTCCATCGGGATACTACAATGAGCAGTTCTTC.

The chain joins TRBV7-3 to TRBJ2-5; D uncertain. This CDR3 has 14 amino acids. Germline CDR1 SGHTA, CDR2 FQGTGA. The ends were cut back, 2 bases at V and 2 bases at J, with 9 bases in the middle. CDR3 DNA sequence: TGTGCCAGCAGCTTATACGGGCTTCAAGAGACCCAGTACTTC. This gives the protein CASSLYGLQETQYF. Full variable domain (missing parts from reference TRBV7-3 and TRBJ2-5): GAGVSQTPSNKVTEKGKYVELRCDPISGHTALYWYRQSLGQGPEFLIYFQGTGAADDSGLPNDRFFAVRPEGSVSTLKIQRTERGDSAVYLCASSLYGLQETQYFGPGTRLLVL.